The rows below give T cell receptor beta chains drawn from one sample of a study of T-cell reconstitution after alpha-beta-depleted transplantation in children. TCRdb re-analysed the PCR reads in MiXCR, keeping a single row per CDR3 protein. The sample records about 200,000 distinct CDR3 sequences, under 8.5% being singletons. The sample was PBMCs, mostly from graft donor cells, taken 360 days after TCRalphabeta/CD19-depleted stem cell transplant. The receptors were gathered from a male patient between 2 and 15 years old who had a stem cell transplant for acute myeloid leukemia, so the T cells may come from the graft donor. The CDR3 runs from the conserved cysteine through the conserved F or W. The order of the fields is CDR3 length, V gene, D gene, J gene, clone size, CDR3 DNA, CDR3 protein. A D gene is named only where the DNA matches it firmly. Clone size is stated in some rows and not others, as once, few, many or a class when expanded.

len: 14; v_gene: TRBV19; d_gene: -; j_gene: TRBJ1-2; abundance: -; CDR3nt: TGTGCCAGTAGCCGACTAGGGATCCTCTATGGCTACACCTTC; CDR3aa: CASSRLGILYGYTF
len: 14; v_gene: TRBV10-2; d_gene: TRBD1; j_gene: TRBJ2-2; abundance: few; CDR3nt: TGCGCCACCCCGGGACAGGGGAACACCGGGGAGCTGTTTTTT; CDR3aa: CATPGQGNTGELFF
len: 14; v_gene: TRBV6-2/TRBV6-3; d_gene: TRBD2; j_gene: TRBJ2-5; abundance: -; CDR3nt: TGTGCCAGCAGTCAGCGGGAGAGAGGGGAGACCCAGTACTTC; CDR3aa: CASSQRERGETQYF
len: 18; v_gene: TRBV7-6; d_gene: TRBD2; j_gene: TRBJ2-7; abundance: -; CDR3nt: TGTGCCAGCAGCTGGGGGCGGGTAAGCGGGAGGGCCACCTACGAGCAGTACTTC; CDR3aa: CASSWGRVSGRATYEQYF
len: 15; v_gene: TRBV5-4; d_gene: -; j_gene: TRBJ2-3; abundance: many; CDR3nt: TGTGCCAGCAGCTTGAGGCTAGCCGGAACAGATACGCAGTATTTT; CDR3aa: CASSLRLAGTDTQYF
len: 15; v_gene: TRBV29-1; d_gene: -; j_gene: TRBJ2-4; abundance: many; CDR3nt: TGCAGCGTTGAAAGGGGAGCCCAGGCTGGAAACATTCAGTACTTC; CDR3aa: CSVERGAQAGNIQYF
len: 17; v_gene: TRBV12-5; d_gene: TRBD2; j_gene: TRBJ2-1; abundance: -; CDR3nt: TGTGCTAGTACCGGAACGTCTCTAGCGGGGGGAGTAGATGAGCAGTTCTTC; CDR3aa: CASTGTSLAGGVDEQFF
len: 14; v_gene: TRBV5-1; d_gene: TRBD1; j_gene: TRBJ2-5; abundance: few; CDR3nt: TGCGCCAGCAGCTTTAGGACAGGGAGGGAGACCCAGTACTTC; CDR3aa: CASSFRTGRETQYF
len: 15; v_gene: TRBV5-1; d_gene: TRBD1; j_gene: TRBJ1-2; abundance: -; CDR3nt: TGCGCCAGCAGCTTCGGACCAATACAGGGGGGCGGCTACACCTTC; CDR3aa: CASSFGPIQGGGYTF
len: 13; v_gene: TRBV10-3; d_gene: -; j_gene: TRBJ2-5; abundance: -; CDR3nt: TGTGCCATCAGCGCCGGAAGTCAAGAGACCCAGTACTTC; CDR3aa: CAISAGSQETQYF
len: 13; v_gene: TRBV12-3/TRBV12-4; d_gene: TRBD1; j_gene: TRBJ1-1; abundance: -; CDR3nt: TGTGCCAGCAGGGGACAGGGAACCACTGAAGCTTTCTTT; CDR3aa: CASRGQGTTEAFF
len: 12; v_gene: TRBV7-7; d_gene: -; j_gene: TRBJ2-5; abundance: many; CDR3nt: TGTGCTAGCAGCCACCCGGGAGAGACCCAGTACTTC; CDR3aa: CASSHPGETQYF
len: 14; v_gene: TRBV4-1; d_gene: TRBD2; j_gene: TRBJ2-1; abundance: many; CDR3nt: TGCGCCAGCGGTGGGGGGGGCTCCTACAATGAGCAGTTCTTC; CDR3aa: CASGGGGSYNEQFF
len: 15; v_gene: TRBV6-2/TRBV6-3; d_gene: -; j_gene: TRBJ1-1; abundance: -; CDR3nt: TGTGCCAGCAGTTACTCGGACAGACGCGGGACTGAAGCTTTCTTT; CDR3aa: CASSYSDRRGTEAFF
len: 13; v_gene: TRBV20-1; d_gene: -; j_gene: TRBJ2-7; abundance: many; CDR3nt: TGCAGTGCAGGACGGAGGTACTCCTACGAGCAGTACTTC; CDR3aa: CSAGRRYSYEQYF
len: 15; v_gene: TRBV12-3/TRBV12-4; d_gene: TRBD1; j_gene: TRBJ1-3; abundance: few; CDR3nt: TGTGCCAGCAGCTTCTCAGGGGGTTCTGGAAACACCATATATTTT; CDR3aa: CASSFSGGSGNTIYF
len: 15; v_gene: TRBV10-3; d_gene: TRBD2; j_gene: TRBJ2-1; abundance: many; CDR3nt: TGTGCCATCAGTGGGGGGACTAGCGCGAACAATGAGCAGTTCTTC; CDR3aa: CAISGGTSANNEQFF
len: 15; v_gene: TRBV20-1; d_gene: -; j_gene: TRBJ2-5; abundance: -; CDR3nt: TGCAGTGCTAGAGGCGCCCCGACAGCACAAGAGACCCAGTACTTC; CDR3aa: CSARGAPTAQETQYF
len: 14; v_gene: TRBV7-2; d_gene: -; j_gene: TRBJ1-4; abundance: many; CDR3nt: TGTGCCAGCAGCTCACAGGGCCCTAATGAAAAACTGTTTTTT; CDR3aa: CASSSQGPNEKLFF
len: 14; v_gene: TRBV7-2; d_gene: TRBD1; j_gene: TRBJ1-2; abundance: many; CDR3nt: TGTGCCAGCAGCCTTGCCGACAGGGGGCGAGGCTACACCTTC; CDR3aa: CASSLADRGRGYTF
len: 16; v_gene: TRBV18; d_gene: -; j_gene: TRBJ2-4; abundance: -; CDR3nt: TGTGCCAGCTCACCACAGGCAGGGTTGGCCAAAAACATTCAGTACTTC; CDR3aa: CASSPQAGLAKNIQYF
len: 14; v_gene: TRBV10-3; d_gene: -; j_gene: TRBJ2-3; abundance: few; CDR3nt: TGTGCCACCCAGATACAGGGCGCGGGAGATACGCAGTATTTT; CDR3aa: CATQIQGAGDTQYF
len: 13; v_gene: TRBV7-2; d_gene: -; j_gene: TRBJ2-1; abundance: -; CDR3nt: TGTGCCAGCAACTATCTCTCCTACAATGAGCAGTTCTTC; CDR3aa: CASNYLSYNEQFF
len: 14; v_gene: TRBV6-1; d_gene: -; j_gene: TRBJ2-5; abundance: many; CDR3nt: TGTGCCAGCAGTAGAGGGACAGCGGGAGAGACCCAGTACTTC; CDR3aa: CASSRGTAGETQYF
len: 13; v_gene: TRBV9; d_gene: -; j_gene: TRBJ2-4; abundance: many; CDR3nt: TGTGCCAGCAGCGTAGGGTCGGAAAACATTCAGTACTTC; CDR3aa: CASSVGSENIQYF
len: 14; v_gene: TRBV7-9; d_gene: -; j_gene: TRBJ1-4; abundance: few; CDR3nt: TGTGCCAGCAGCCCTTCCGTCCGGGCTGAAAAACTGTTTTTT; CDR3aa: CASSPSVRAEKLFF
len: 15; v_gene: TRBV9; d_gene: -; j_gene: TRBJ1-1; abundance: few; CDR3nt: TGTGCCAGCAGCGTAGACTTTCAGGGAGCCACTGAAGCTTTCTTT; CDR3aa: CASSVDFQGATEAFF
len: 13; v_gene: TRBV7-2; d_gene: TRBD2; j_gene: TRBJ2-7; abundance: -; CDR3nt: TGTGCCAGCAGCAATAGCGGGAACTACGAGCAGTACTTC; CDR3aa: CASSNSGNYEQYF
len: 14; v_gene: TRBV11-3; d_gene: -; j_gene: TRBJ2-1; abundance: many; CDR3nt: TGTGCCAGCAGCCCCTCCCGGGGGAACAATGAGCAGTTCTTC; CDR3aa: CASSPSRGNNEQFF
len: 13; v_gene: TRBV20-1; d_gene: -; j_gene: TRBJ1-1; abundance: many; CDR3nt: TGCAGTGCTAGAGATCCCTTGGGAATTGAAGCTTTCTTT; CDR3aa: CSARDPLGIEAFF
len: 17; v_gene: TRBV12-3/TRBV12-4; d_gene: -; j_gene: TRBJ1-1; abundance: -; CDR3nt: TGTGCCAGCAGCCGGTCTAGGGGGGAAAGCATGAACACTGAAGCTTTCTTT; CDR3aa: CASSRSRGESMNTEAFF
len: 13; v_gene: TRBV7-9; d_gene: -; j_gene: TRBJ2-1; abundance: many; CDR3nt: TGTGCCAGCAGCTCAGTCCATCGCGGTGAGCAGTTCTTC; CDR3aa: CASSSVHRGEQFF
len: 13; v_gene: TRBV10-3; d_gene: TRBD2; j_gene: TRBJ2-7; abundance: -; CDR3nt: TGTGCCATCAGTGAGCGGGGGGGTTACGAGCAGTACTTC; CDR3aa: CAISERGGYEQYF
len: 15; v_gene: TRBV12-3/TRBV12-4; d_gene: TRBD2; j_gene: TRBJ2-5; abundance: many; CDR3nt: TGTGCCAGCAGTTTAGAACTAGCGGGGCAAGAGACCCAGTACTTC; CDR3aa: CASSLELAGQETQYF
len: 14; v_gene: TRBV19; d_gene: -; j_gene: TRBJ2-3; abundance: -; CDR3nt: TGTGCCAGTAGTATAGCCCTATCGACGGATACGCAGTATTTT; CDR3aa: CASSIALSTDTQYF
len: 14; v_gene: TRBV12-3/TRBV12-4; d_gene: -; j_gene: TRBJ1-4; abundance: few; CDR3nt: TGTGCCAGCAGTTTAGGGACAACTAATGAAAAACTGTTTTTT; CDR3aa: CASSLGTTNEKLFF
len: 16; v_gene: TRBV6-5; d_gene: -; j_gene: TRBJ2-2; abundance: many; CDR3nt: TGTGCCAGCAGTTACGGGGCGTTAGTTGTGTCCGGGGAGCTGTTTTTT; CDR3aa: CASSYGALVVSGELFF
len: 15; v_gene: TRBV18; d_gene: TRBD1; j_gene: TRBJ2-7; abundance: few; CDR3nt: TGTGCCAGCTCATCACCGGGACAGGGCTTCTACGAGCAGTACTTC; CDR3aa: CASSSPGQGFYEQYF
len: 16; v_gene: TRBV5-6; d_gene: -; j_gene: TRBJ1-1; abundance: -; CDR3nt: TGTGCCAGCAGCCCTACGACACGGAGGATGAACACTGAAGCTTTCTTT; CDR3aa: CASSPTTRRMNTEAFF
len: 15; v_gene: TRBV29-1; d_gene: TRBD1; j_gene: TRBJ2-1; abundance: many; CDR3nt: TGCAGCGTTGAACCCGGTGGGACAGGGGACAATGAGCAGTTCTTC; CDR3aa: CSVEPGGTGDNEQFF
len: 15; v_gene: TRBV12-3/TRBV12-4; d_gene: TRBD1; j_gene: TRBJ2-5; abundance: many; CDR3nt: TGTGCCAGCAGTCCCGAGACAGGGGACCAAGAGACCCAGTACTTC; CDR3aa: CASSPETGDQETQYF
len: 14; v_gene: TRBV29-1; d_gene: TRBD2; j_gene: TRBJ2-3; abundance: many; CDR3nt: TGCAGCGTTGATTGGGGGACTAGTCGAGATACGCAGTATTTT; CDR3aa: CSVDWGTSRDTQYF
len: 12; v_gene: TRBV29-1; d_gene: TRBD1; j_gene: TRBJ1-2; abundance: many; CDR3nt: TGCAGCGTGGCGGACAGGGGCTATGGCTACACCTTC; CDR3aa: CSVADRGYGYTF